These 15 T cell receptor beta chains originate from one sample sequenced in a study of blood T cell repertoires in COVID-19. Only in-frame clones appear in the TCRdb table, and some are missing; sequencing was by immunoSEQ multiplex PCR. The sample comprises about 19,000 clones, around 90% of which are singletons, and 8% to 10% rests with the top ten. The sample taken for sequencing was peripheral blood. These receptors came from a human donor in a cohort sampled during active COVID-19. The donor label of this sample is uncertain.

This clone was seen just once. DNA of the CDR3: TGCGCCAGCAGCACCGGGATCGCAACTAGCACAGATACGCAGTATTTT. Translation: CASSTGIATSTDTQYF. The chain links TRBV10-2 to TRBJ2-3, with D possibly matching TRBD2 (5 bases). This CDR3 spans 16 amino acids. CDR1 WSHSY and CDR2 SAAADI come from the germline V gene. V dropped 6 bases and J dropped 0 bases, with 16 bases sitting between them.

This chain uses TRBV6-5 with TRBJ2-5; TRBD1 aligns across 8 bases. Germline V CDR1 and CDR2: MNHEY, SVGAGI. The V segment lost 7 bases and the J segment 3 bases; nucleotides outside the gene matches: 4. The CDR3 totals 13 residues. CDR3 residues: CASKDRDEETQYF. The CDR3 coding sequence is TGTGCCAGCAAGGACAGGGACGAAGAGACCCAGTACTTC.

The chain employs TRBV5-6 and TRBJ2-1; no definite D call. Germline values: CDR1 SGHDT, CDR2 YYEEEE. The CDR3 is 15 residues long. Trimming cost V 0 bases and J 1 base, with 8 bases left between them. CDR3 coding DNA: TGTGCCAGCAGCTTGGGGCAGGTGTCCTACAATGAGCAGTTCTTC. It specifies CASSLGQVSYNEQFF.

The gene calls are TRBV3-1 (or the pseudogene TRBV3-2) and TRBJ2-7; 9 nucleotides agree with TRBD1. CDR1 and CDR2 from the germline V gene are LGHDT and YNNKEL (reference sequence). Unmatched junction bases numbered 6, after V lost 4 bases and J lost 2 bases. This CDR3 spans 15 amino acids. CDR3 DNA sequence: TGTGCCAGCAGCCCGGGACAGGGACGAACCTACGAGCAGTACTTC. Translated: CASSPGQGRTYEQYF.

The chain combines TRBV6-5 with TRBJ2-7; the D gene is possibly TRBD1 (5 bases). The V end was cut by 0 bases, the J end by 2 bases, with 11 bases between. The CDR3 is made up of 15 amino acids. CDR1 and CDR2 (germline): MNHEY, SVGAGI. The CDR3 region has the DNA TGTGCCAGCAGTTACTCCGCGAAGGGGACCTACGAGCAGTACTTC. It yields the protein CASSYSAKGTYEQYF.

The CDR3 DNA reads TGCGCCAGCAGTGAGTCCTCGACACGATCCTACGAGCAGTACTTC. Its protein product is CASSESSTRSYEQYF. The J gene is TRBJ2-7, the V gene TRBV10-2; D unclear. CDR1 and CDR2 from the germline V gene are WSHSY and SAAADI. Trimming left V 0 bases short and J 1 base short, with 10 bases between. This CDR3 is built from 15 residues.

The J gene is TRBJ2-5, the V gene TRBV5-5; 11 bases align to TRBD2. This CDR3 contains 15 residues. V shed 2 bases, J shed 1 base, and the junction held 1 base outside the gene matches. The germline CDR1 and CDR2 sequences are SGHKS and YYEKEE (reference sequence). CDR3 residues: CASSFGTSGQETQYF. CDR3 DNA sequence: TGTGCCAGCAGCTTTGGGACTAGCGGCCAAGAGACCCAGTACTTC.

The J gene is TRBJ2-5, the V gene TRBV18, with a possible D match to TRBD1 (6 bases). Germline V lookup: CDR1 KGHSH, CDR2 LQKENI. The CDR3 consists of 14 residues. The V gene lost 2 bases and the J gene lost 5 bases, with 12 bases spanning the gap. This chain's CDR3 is CASSPSGGQETQYF. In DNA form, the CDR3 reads TGTGCCAGCTCACCAAGTGGGGGCCAGGAGACCCAGTACTTC. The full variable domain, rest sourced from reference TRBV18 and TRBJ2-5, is NAGVMQNPRHLVRRRGQEARLRCSPMKGHSHVYWYRQLPEEGLKFMVYLQKENIIDESGMPKERFSAEFPKEGPSILRIQQVVRGDSAAYFCASSPSGGQETQYFGPGTRLLVL.

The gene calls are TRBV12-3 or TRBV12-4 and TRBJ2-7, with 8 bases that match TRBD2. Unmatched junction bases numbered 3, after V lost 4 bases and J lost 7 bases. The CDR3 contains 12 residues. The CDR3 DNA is TGTGCCAGCAGTTCAATAGCGGGAGAGCAGTACTTC. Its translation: CASSSIAGEQYF.

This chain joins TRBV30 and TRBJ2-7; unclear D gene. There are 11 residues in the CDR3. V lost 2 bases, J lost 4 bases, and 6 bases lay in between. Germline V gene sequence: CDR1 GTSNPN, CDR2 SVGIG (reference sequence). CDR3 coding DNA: TGTGCCTGGAGTAGAGGATACGAGCAGTACTTC. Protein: CAWSRGYEQYF.

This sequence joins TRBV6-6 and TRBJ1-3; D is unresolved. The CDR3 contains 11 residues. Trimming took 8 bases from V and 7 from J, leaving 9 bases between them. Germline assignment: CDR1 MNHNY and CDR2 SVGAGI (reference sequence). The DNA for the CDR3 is TGTGCCAGCTTTAATTCGAACACCATATATTTT. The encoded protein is CASFNSNTIYF.

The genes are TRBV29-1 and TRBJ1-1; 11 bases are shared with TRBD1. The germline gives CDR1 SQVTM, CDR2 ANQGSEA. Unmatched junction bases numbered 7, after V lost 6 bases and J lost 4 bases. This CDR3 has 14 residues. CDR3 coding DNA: TGCAGCGTCCTACACGGGACAGGGGGCACTGAAGCTTTCTTT. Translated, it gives CSVLHGTGGTEAFF.

The chain's CDR3 is CASSATGGGEQYF. CDR3 in DNA: TGTGCCAGCAGCGCGACAGGGGGCGGTGAGCAGTACTTC. V and J are TRBV9 and TRBJ2-7, with 10 bases matching TRBD1. Trimming removed 3 bases from V and 7 bases from J; junction bases left unmatched: 4. CDR1 and CDR2 from the germline V gene are SGDLS and YYNGEE. The CDR3 totals 13 residues. Full variable domain (outside the CDR3, taken from reference TRBV9 and TRBJ2-7): DSGVTQTPKHLITATGQRVTLRCSPRSGDLSVYWYQQSLDQGLQFLIQYYNGEERAKGNILERFSAQQFPDLHSELNLSSLELGDSALYFCASSATGGGEQYFGPGTRLTVT.

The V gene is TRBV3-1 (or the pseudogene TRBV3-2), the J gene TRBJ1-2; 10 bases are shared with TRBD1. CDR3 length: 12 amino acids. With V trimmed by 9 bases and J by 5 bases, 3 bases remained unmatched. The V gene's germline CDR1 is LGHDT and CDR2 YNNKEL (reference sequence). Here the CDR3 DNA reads TGTGCCAGTGGACAGGGGGATTATGGCTACACCTTC. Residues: CASGQGDYGYTF.

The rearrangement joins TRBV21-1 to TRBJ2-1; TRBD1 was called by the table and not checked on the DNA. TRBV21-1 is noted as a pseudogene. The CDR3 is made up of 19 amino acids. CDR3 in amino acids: CASSKARDTLGTNYYEQFF. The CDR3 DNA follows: TGTGCCAGCAGCAAAGCCCGGGACACCCTAGGAACTAATTATTATGAGCAGTTCTTC.